This TCR beta chain was observed in a study of graft-versus-host responses after intestinal transplantation. Study as a whole: Anti-thymocyte globulin induction preceded two to four years of tacrolimus and steroid maintenance in all recipients. General study results and limits: GvH clones detected in recipient marrow included some appearing first in ileum or blood. There was an association between peak levels of circulating GvH clones and early post-transplant HvG declines.

Generated by immunoSEQ multiplex PCR, the TCRdb table keeps only in-frame clones and is missing some. The sample includes some 120,000 clones, more than 80% of them seen just once. This CDR3 has 16 amino acids. Germline V lookup: CDR1 SGHVS, CDR2 FNYEAQ. J was trimmed by 3 bases and V by 5 bases; bases with no gene match: 9. As to this clone: As yet, its antigen is unknown.

The material sequenced was unstimulated CD4+ T cells sorted from spleen or lymph node cells, taken before transplant. This sequence originates from a human donor who was the organ donor for an intestinal transplant. The J gene is TRBJ2-1, the V gene TRBV7-6; 8 nucleotides match TRBD2. CDR3 residues: CASSPMPGGDYNEQFF. CDR3 nucleotide sequence: TGTGCCAGCAGCCCGATGCCCGGGGGGGACTACAATGAGCAGTTCTTC.